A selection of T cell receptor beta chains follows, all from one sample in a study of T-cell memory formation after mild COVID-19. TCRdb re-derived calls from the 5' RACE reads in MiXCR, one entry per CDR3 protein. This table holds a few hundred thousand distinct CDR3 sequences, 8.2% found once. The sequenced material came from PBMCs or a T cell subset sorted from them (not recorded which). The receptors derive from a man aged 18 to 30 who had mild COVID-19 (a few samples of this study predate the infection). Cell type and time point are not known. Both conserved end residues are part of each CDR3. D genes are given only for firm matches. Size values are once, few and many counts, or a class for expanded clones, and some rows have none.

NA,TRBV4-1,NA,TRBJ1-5,TGCGCCAGCAGCCAAGGGGGTCCTCAGCCCCAGCATTTT,CASSQGGPQPQHF
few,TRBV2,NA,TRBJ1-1,TGTGCCACCAAATCCAGCATGAACACTGAAGCTTTCTTT,CATKSSMNTEAFF
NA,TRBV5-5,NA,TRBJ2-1,TGTGCCAGCAGCCGGGGACTTTCCTACAATGAGCAGTTCTTC,CASSRGLSYNEQFF
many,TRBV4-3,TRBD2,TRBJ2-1,TGCGCCAGCAGCCAAGATACAAGGACTAGCCACAATGAGCAGTTCTTC,CASSQDTRTSHNEQFF
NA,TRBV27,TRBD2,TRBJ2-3,TGTGCCAGCAGTATGCTAGCGGGGAGCACAGATACGCAGTATTTT,CASSMLAGSTDTQYF
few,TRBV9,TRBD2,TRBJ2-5,TGTGCCAGCAGCGCTAGCGGGGGGGCCGTGGGTGAGACCCAGTACTTC,CASSASGGAVGETQYF
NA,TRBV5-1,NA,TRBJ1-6,TGCGCCAGCAGCTTGATAGGAGGGGGCTATAATTCACCCCTCCACTTT,CASSLIGGGYNSPLHF
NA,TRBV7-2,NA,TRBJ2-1,TGTGCCAGCAGCGCACCGGGACACTCCTACAATGAGCAGTTCTTC,CASSAPGHSYNEQFF
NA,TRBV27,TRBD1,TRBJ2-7,TGTGCCAGCAGTCCGACAGGGATAGTCTACGAGCAGTACTTC,CASSPTGIVYEQYF
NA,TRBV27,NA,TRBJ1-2,TGTGCCAGCGGACTTCGGGCGGGCTATGGCTACACCTTC,CASGLRAGYGYTF
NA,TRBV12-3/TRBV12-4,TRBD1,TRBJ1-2,TGTGCCAGCAGTGTGACAGGGGGCCTTCGTCGTAACTATGGCTACACCTTC,CASSVTGGLRRNYGYTF
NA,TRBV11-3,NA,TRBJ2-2,TGTGCCAGCAGTCCTAGGACGAGCGGGGAGCTGTTTTTT,CASSPRTSGELFF
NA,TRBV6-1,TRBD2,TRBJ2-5,TGTGCCAGCAGACTTGGGGTTAGCGGGCAAGAGACCCAGTACTTC,CASRLGVSGQETQYF
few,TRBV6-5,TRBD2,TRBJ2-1,TGTGCCAGCAGCTCTTCGGCGGGGGGCCGACGGGGTGAGCAGTTCTTC,CASSSSAGGRRGEQFF
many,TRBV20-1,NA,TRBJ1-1,TGCAGTGCTAGATGGGTTGAAGCTTTCTTT,CSARWVEAFF
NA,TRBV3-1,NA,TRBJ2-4,TGTGCCAGCAGCCAAGGGGACCGGAACATTCAGTACTTC,CASSQGDRNIQYF
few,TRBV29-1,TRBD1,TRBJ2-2,TGCAGCGTTGGATACCCTGGGGACAGGGGGCGCGGGGAGCTGTTTTTT,CSVGYPGDRGRGELFF
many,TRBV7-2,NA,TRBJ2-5,TGTGCCAGCAGCTTAGGTTATGAGCAAGAGACCCAGTACTTC,CASSLGYEQETQYF
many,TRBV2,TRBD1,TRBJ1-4,TGTGCCAGCGGCGCTGACAGGGTACGGGAAAAACTGTTTTTT,CASGADRVREKLFF
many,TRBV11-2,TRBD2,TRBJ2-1,TGTGCCAGCAGCCCACTATTATTGGGGACTAGTCGGCCCTACAATGAGCAGTTCTTC,CASSPLLLGTSRPYNEQFF
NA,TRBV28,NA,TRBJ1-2,TGTGCCAGCAGTTTCGGCGTTCCTGACTATGGCTACACCTTC,CASSFGVPDYGYTF
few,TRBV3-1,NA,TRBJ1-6,TGTGCCAGCAGCCCCGGTAATAGGGGCACAGTAAATTCACCCCTCCACTTT,CASSPGNRGTVNSPLHF
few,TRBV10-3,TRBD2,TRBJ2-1,TGTGCCATCAGTGACGGGGGGGCCGGAAATGAGCAGTTCTTC,CAISDGGAGNEQFF
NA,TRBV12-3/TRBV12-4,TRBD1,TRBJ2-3,TGTGCCAGCAGTTTACAGGGGGCGGGTACGCAGTATTTT,CASSLQGAGTQYF
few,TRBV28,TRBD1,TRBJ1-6,TGTGCCAGCAGTTTACCGGGGACAGGGAGCTCCTATAATTCACCCCTCCACTTT,CASSLPGTGSSYNSPLHF
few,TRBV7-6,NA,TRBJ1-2,TGTGCCAGCAGCTCTAGGGGATGGTATGGCTACACCTTC,CASSSRGWYGYTF
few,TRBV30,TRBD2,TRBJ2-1,TGTGCCTGGAGTGTAACGGGGGGAAATGAGCAGTTCTTC,CAWSVTGGNEQFF
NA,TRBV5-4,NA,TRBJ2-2,TGTGCCAGCAGCTTGAGTGGGACATCACTCACCGGGGAGCTGTTTTTT,CASSLSGTSLTGELFF
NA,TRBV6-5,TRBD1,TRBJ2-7,TGTGCCAGCAGTTTACGTTTGGGACAGGGTTCCTACGAGCAGTACTTC,CASSLRLGQGSYEQYF
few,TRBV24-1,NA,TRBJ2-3,TGTGCCACCAGGAGCGGACAAAGCACAGATACGCAGTATTTT,CATRSGQSTDTQYF
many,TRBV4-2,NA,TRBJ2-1,TGTGCCAGCAGCCAAGTGACAGCTTACTACAATGAGCAGTTCTTC,CASSQVTAYYNEQFF
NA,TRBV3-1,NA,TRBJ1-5,TGTGCCAGCAGCCTTTCCCGGACACCTAGCAATCAGCCCCAGCATTTT,CASSLSRTPSNQPQHF
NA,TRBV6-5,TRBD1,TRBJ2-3,TGTGCCAGCAGCCCACAGGGGATTAGCACAGATACGCAGTATTTT,CASSPQGISTDTQYF
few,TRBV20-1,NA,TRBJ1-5,TGCAGTGCTCAAGACAGGTCACATCAGCCCCAGCATTTT,CSAQDRSHQPQHF
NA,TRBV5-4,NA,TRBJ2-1,TGTGCCAGCAGCCCTAAGGAGGGGGGCGGGTACAATGAGCAGTTCTTC,CASSPKEGGGYNEQFF